The rows below give T cell receptor beta chains drawn from one sample of a study of T cells in localized non-small cell lung cancer. Produced via immunoSEQ multiplex PCR; TCRdb's table is partial and in-frame only. The top ten hold 1.1% of the sample, which has fewer than 30,000 clones, about nine tenths seen once. The sequencing used peripheral blood, collected before any cancer treatment. All receptors derive from a woman aged 40-75 years with stage I lung adenocarcinoma. Each CDR3 is given with its conserved first and last residue. Each record gives: CDR3 protein, CDR3 DNA, V gene, J gene, CDR3 length, D gene, clone size. D genes are given only for firm matches. Where a row states a size, it is once, few, many or the class of an expanded clone; other rows omit it.

CDR3aa: CAWSPLPGGLNQPQHF; CDR3nt: TGTGCCTGGAGTCCCCTCCCAGGGGGCCTGAATCAGCCCCAGCATTTT; v_gene: TRBV30; j_gene: TRBJ1-5; len: 16; d_gene: TRBD1; abundance: once
CDR3aa: CASSSTSGGVGELFF; CDR3nt: TGTGCCAGCAGCTCGACTAGCGGGGGTGTCGGGGAGCTGTTTTTT; v_gene: TRBV7-2; j_gene: TRBJ2-2; len: 15; d_gene: TRBD2; abundance: NA
CDR3aa: CASSFKQDYGYTF; CDR3nt: TGTGCCAGCAGCTTTAAACAGGACTATGGCTACACCTTC; v_gene: TRBV14; j_gene: TRBJ1-2; len: 13; d_gene: NA; abundance: once
CDR3aa: CASSPTGDRAEKLFF; CDR3nt: TGTGCCAGCTCACCAACAGGGGATCGGGCAGAAAAACTGTTTTTT; v_gene: TRBV18; j_gene: TRBJ1-4; len: 15; d_gene: TRBD1; abundance: NA
CDR3aa: CASSSSGASTDTQYF; CDR3nt: TGCGCCAGCAGCTCCTCGGGGGCTAGCACAGATACGCAGTATTTT; v_gene: TRBV5-1; j_gene: TRBJ2-3; len: 15; d_gene: NA; abundance: NA
CDR3aa: CASSLTGGVDTQYF; CDR3nt: TGTGCCAGCAGCTTGACAGGGGGTGTAGATACGCAGTATTTT; v_gene: TRBV13; j_gene: TRBJ2-3; len: 14; d_gene: TRBD1; abundance: NA
CDR3aa: CASSLGGDTSGRPYEQYF; CDR3nt: TGTGCCAGCAGCTTAGGGGGGGATACTAGCGGGAGACCCTACGAGCAGTACTTC; v_gene: TRBV11-3; j_gene: TRBJ2-7; len: 18; d_gene: TRBD2; abundance: NA
CDR3aa: CASNPTGGGSNQPQHF; CDR3nt: TGTGCCAGCAACCCGACGGGGGGGGGTAGCAATCAGCCCCAGCATTTT; v_gene: TRBV28; j_gene: TRBJ1-5; len: 16; d_gene: NA; abundance: once
CDR3aa: CASSDDRPYEQYF; CDR3nt: TGTGCCAGCAGTGACGACAGGCCATACGAGCAGTACTTC; v_gene: TRBV6-1; j_gene: TRBJ2-7; len: 13; d_gene: NA; abundance: NA
CDR3aa: CASSLAGGTYNEQFF; CDR3nt: TGTGCCAGCAGCTTAGCGGGGGGTACATACAATGAGCAGTTCTTC; v_gene: TRBV7-2; j_gene: TRBJ2-1; len: 15; d_gene: NA; abundance: NA
CDR3aa: CASSQEWGRNVEKLFF; CDR3nt: TGCGCCAGCAGCCAAGAATGGGGAAGGAATGTTGAAAAACTGTTTTTT; v_gene: TRBV4-1; j_gene: TRBJ1-4; len: 16; d_gene: NA; abundance: NA
CDR3aa: CASSLVGVETQYF; CDR3nt: TGTGCCAGCAGCTTGGTCGGGGTGGAGACCCAGTACTTC; v_gene: TRBV5-6; j_gene: TRBJ2-5; len: 13; d_gene: NA; abundance: NA
CDR3aa: CAIRAGTSTDTQYF; CDR3nt: TGTGCCATCAGAGCGGGAACTAGCACAGATACGCAGTATTTT; v_gene: TRBV10-3; j_gene: TRBJ2-3; len: 14; d_gene: TRBD2; abundance: NA
CDR3aa: CALTGSSTDTQYF; CDR3nt: TGTGCACTCACAGGGTCTTCCACAGATACGCAGTATTTT; v_gene: TRBV30; j_gene: TRBJ2-3; len: 13; d_gene: NA; abundance: NA
CDR3aa: CASSPALSTNEKLFF; CDR3nt: TGTGCCAGCAGCCCCGCTCTGTCAACTAATGAAAAACTGTTTTTT; v_gene: TRBV7-2; j_gene: TRBJ1-4; len: 15; d_gene: NA; abundance: few
CDR3aa: CASSLQGIKGFNEQYF; CDR3nt: TGCGCCAGCAGCTTGCAGGGGATCAAAGGTTTCAACGAGCAGTACTTC; v_gene: TRBV5-1; j_gene: TRBJ2-7; len: 16; d_gene: NA; abundance: NA
CDR3aa: CASSIYTGNNSPLHF; CDR3nt: TGCGCCAGCAGCATCTACACGGGAAATAATTCACCCCTCCACTTT; v_gene: TRBV4-3; j_gene: TRBJ1-6; len: 15; d_gene: NA; abundance: once
CDR3aa: CASKGGGASNEKLFF; CDR3nt: TGTGCCAGCAAGGGTGGGGGCGCTTCTAATGAAAAACTGTTTTTT; v_gene: TRBV28; j_gene: TRBJ1-4; len: 15; d_gene: NA; abundance: NA
CDR3aa: CASRPGWGAGNEQFF; CDR3nt: TGCGCCAGCCGCCCGGGGTGGGGGGCCGGGAATGAGCAGTTCTTC; v_gene: TRBV10-2; j_gene: TRBJ2-1; len: 15; d_gene: NA; abundance: NA
CDR3aa: CASSLTGIYEQYF; CDR3nt: TGCGCCAGCAGCTTAACCGGGATCTACGAGCAGTACTTC; v_gene: TRBV5-1; j_gene: TRBJ2-7; len: 13; d_gene: NA; abundance: NA
CDR3aa: CASSVAGGADTQYF; CDR3nt: NA; v_gene: TRBV21-1; j_gene: TRBJ2-3; len: 14; d_gene: NA; abundance: NA
CDR3aa: CASSEFATNEKLFF; CDR3nt: TGTGCCAGCAGCGAATTCGCAACTAATGAAAAACTGTTTTTT; v_gene: TRBV7-9; j_gene: TRBJ1-4; len: 14; d_gene: NA; abundance: NA
CDR3aa: CASSNPPGTGGNTIYF; CDR3nt: TGTGCCAGTAGCAACCCTCCCGGGACAGGCGGAAACACCATATATTTT; v_gene: TRBV19; j_gene: TRBJ1-3; len: 16; d_gene: TRBD1; abundance: NA
CDR3aa: CASRIAGVPDTQYF; CDR3nt: TGTGCCAGCAGGATAGCGGGAGTCCCAGATACGCAGTATTTT; v_gene: TRBV6-5; j_gene: TRBJ2-3; len: 14; d_gene: TRBD2; abundance: NA
CDR3aa: CSVYLQTSGRVLAGELFF; CDR3nt: TGCAGCGTTTACTTACAGACTAGCGGGAGGGTCTTAGCCGGGGAGCTGTTTTTT; v_gene: TRBV29-1; j_gene: TRBJ2-2; len: 18; d_gene: TRBD2; abundance: NA
CDR3aa: CASSLVPFGDTQYF; CDR3nt: TGTGCCAGCAGTTTAGTTCCCTTTGGGGATACGCAGTATTTT; v_gene: TRBV27; j_gene: TRBJ2-3; len: 14; d_gene: NA; abundance: NA
CDR3aa: CASSLGLGETQYF; CDR3nt: TGTGCCAGCAGTTTAGGGTTGGGAGAGACCCAGTACTTC; v_gene: TRBV28; j_gene: TRBJ2-5; len: 13; d_gene: NA; abundance: few
CDR3aa: CASSQGLFGFNSGKLFF; CDR3nt: TGCGCCAGCAGCCAAGGGCTCTTCGGTTTTAATTCGGGAAAACTGTTTTTT; v_gene: TRBV4-1; j_gene: TRBJ1-4; len: 17; d_gene: NA; abundance: NA
CDR3aa: CSAAKGQAQETQYF; CDR3nt: TGCAGCGCTGCAAAGGGACAGGCCCAAGAGACCCAGTACTTC; v_gene: TRBV29-1; j_gene: TRBJ2-5; len: 14; d_gene: TRBD1; abundance: NA
CDR3aa: CASSLGINYGYTF; CDR3nt: TGTGCCAGCAGCTTAGGTATTAACTATGGCTACACCTTC; v_gene: TRBV11-2; j_gene: TRBJ1-2; len: 13; d_gene: NA; abundance: NA
CDR3aa: CASSLGGNQETQYF; CDR3nt: TGTGCCAGCAGCTTAGGGGGGAATCAAGAGACCCAGTACTTC; v_gene: TRBV7-2; j_gene: TRBJ2-5; len: 14; d_gene: NA; abundance: NA
CDR3aa: CASSFVGYNEQFF; CDR3nt: TGTGCCAGCAGTTTCGTAGGGTACAATGAGCAGTTCTTC; v_gene: TRBV27; j_gene: TRBJ2-1; len: 13; d_gene: NA; abundance: few
CDR3aa: CASSPSPSSYEQYF; CDR3nt: TGTGCCAGCTCACCTAGCCCAAGCTCCTACGAGCAGTACTTC; v_gene: TRBV18; j_gene: TRBJ2-7; len: 14; d_gene: NA; abundance: NA
CDR3aa: CAINPGGGTEAFF; CDR3nt: TGTGCCATCAACCCAGGGGGGGGGACTGAAGCTTTCTTT; v_gene: TRBV6-1; j_gene: TRBJ1-1; len: 13; d_gene: TRBD1; abundance: NA
CDR3aa: CASSLRVAEAFF; CDR3nt: TGTGCCAGCAGCCTTAGAGTCGCTGAAGCTTTCTTT; v_gene: TRBV11-3; j_gene: TRBJ1-1; len: 12; d_gene: NA; abundance: NA
CDR3aa: CASSPTSARTGSEAFF; CDR3nt: TGTGCCAGCTCACCCACCAGCGCCCGGACAGGCTCTGAAGCTTTCTTT; v_gene: TRBV18; j_gene: TRBJ1-1; len: 16; d_gene: TRBD1; abundance: NA
CDR3aa: CASSLTGGLKNTEAFF; CDR3nt: TGCGCCAGCAGCTTGACAGGGGGACTAAAGAACACTGAAGCTTTCTTT; v_gene: TRBV5-1; j_gene: TRBJ1-1; len: 16; d_gene: TRBD1; abundance: NA
CDR3aa: CASSPTTPVTSGNTIYF; CDR3nt: TGTGCCAGCTCACCTACAACTCCGGTTACCTCTGGAAACACCATATATTTT; v_gene: TRBV18; j_gene: TRBJ1-3; len: 17; d_gene: NA; abundance: NA
CDR3aa: CATSTHRGLRGGELFF; CDR3nt: TGTGCCACCAGCACGCACAGGGGGCTTCGGGGCGGGGAGCTGTTTTTT; v_gene: TRBV15; j_gene: TRBJ2-2; len: 16; d_gene: TRBD1; abundance: NA
CDR3aa: CASSLYPTGDGNQPQHF; CDR3nt: TGTGCCAGCAGCTTATATCCAACAGGGGATGGCAATCAGCCCCAGCATTTT; v_gene: TRBV7-9; j_gene: TRBJ1-5; len: 17; d_gene: TRBD1; abundance: NA
CDR3aa: CASSYSRGSSPAFF; CDR3nt: TGTGCCAGCAGTTACTCGAGAGGTTCGTCCCCAGCTTTCTTT; v_gene: TRBV6-5; j_gene: TRBJ1-1; len: 14; d_gene: NA; abundance: NA